This passage covers 27 T cell receptor beta chains from one sample sequenced in a study of blood T cell repertoires in COVID-19. The protocol was immunoSEQ multiplex PCR, while the TCRdb copy is restricted to in-frame clones and leaves out a portion. In the table there are 250,000 to 300,000 clones, 86% of which are singletons. Input material: peripheral blood. The receptors were sampled from a man aged 18-30 years with active or convalescent COVID-19.

The V and J genes are TRBV10-2 and TRBJ2-5, with D unclear. The CDR3 length is 14 residues. The V end was cut by 0 bases, the J end by 7 bases, with 12 bases between. Germline V gene sequence: CDR1 WSHSY, CDR2 SAAADI. The CDR3 DNA reads as TGCGCCAGCAGTGAGTCGATCTCCCTGGCGACCCAGTACTTC. Residues: CASSESISLATQYF.

The CDR3 DNA is TGTGCCACCAAGTTGGGCAACACCGGGGAGCTGTTTTTT. Translating it yields CATKLGNTGELFF. V is TRBV24-1 and J is TRBJ2-2; unclear D gene. The germline V and J ends were trimmed by 8 bases and 2 bases, with 8 bases remaining between them. The CDR3 is 13 amino acids. The germline CDR1 and CDR2 sequences are KGHDR and SFDVKD.

V is TRBV12-3 or TRBV12-4 and J is TRBJ1-2, with 10 bases fitting TRBD1. The CDR3 extends over 13 amino acids. The V gene end was trimmed by 6 bases and the J gene end by 8 bases; junction bases not matched to a gene: 6. CDR3 region: CASSQGQGRGYTF. The CDR3 bases are TGTGCCAGCAGCCAGGGACAGGGGAGAGGCTACACCTTC.

The chain carries TRBV9 and TRBJ2-1; 10 bases are a match to TRBD2. The CDR3 runs to 13 residues. The V gene's germline CDR1 is SGDLS and CDR2 YYNGEE. V lost 4 bases, J lost 12 bases, and 7 bases stayed unmatched. In nucleotides, the CDR3 is TGTGCCAGCAGCCCCAGAGCGGGAGGGGTGCAGTTCTTC. Protein: CASSPRAGGVQFF.

The rearrangement joins TRBV6-5 to TRBJ2-7; 8 nucleotides align to TRBD1. The CDR3 spans 14 residues. Per germline, CDR1 MNHEY and CDR2 SVGAGI. V dropped 5 bases and J dropped 3; count of bases not matched to a gene: 6. The CDR3 loop is CASSHRGDLYEQYF. The CDR3 DNA sequence: TGTGCCAGCAGTCACAGGGGGGATCTCTACGAGCAGTACTTC.

The CDR3 coding sequence is TGTGCCAGCAGAGGACAGGGGTTGGCTTTCTTT. This codes for CASRGQGLAFF. J is TRBJ1-1 and V is TRBV6-5; 9 nucleotides agree with TRBD1. Germline CDR1 MNHEY, CDR2 SVGAGI. With V trimmed by 6 bases and J by 11 bases, 4 bases remained unmatched. The CDR3 runs 11 residues.

The chain is built from TRBV28 and TRBJ1-1; 11 bases line up with TRBD1. The CDR3 totals 15 residues. Germline assignment: CDR1 MDHEN and CDR2 SYDVKM. The V and J ends lost 2 bases and 10 bases, in that order; junction bases with no gene match: 9. The CDR3: CASSLPEGQGVRAFF. CDR3 nucleotides: TGTGCCAGCAGTTTACCCGAGGGACAGGGGGTGAGAGCTTTCTTT.

The V gene is TRBV10-3, the J gene TRBJ1-1, with 10 bases that match TRBD1. This CDR3 spans 13 amino acids. The germline V gene encodes CDR1 ENHRY and CDR2 SYGVKD. The junction had 11 bases not matched to a gene; V was cut back by 11 bases and J by 8 bases. This CDR3 reads CAAQGGTGVEAFF. CDR3 coding DNA: TGTGCCGCCCAGGGGGGGACAGGGGTCGAAGCTTTCTTT.

The V call is TRBV28, the J call TRBJ2-7; D is perhaps TRBD1 (5 bases). The length of the CDR3 is 13 residues. Germline V gene lookup returns CDR1 MDHEN and CDR2 SYDVKM. Trimming took off 3 bases at V and 2 bases at J, with 8 bases between the two ends. In DNA form, the CDR3 reads TGTGCCAGCAGTTTCCCGACAGCCTACGAGCAGTACTTC. Amino acids: CASSFPTAYEQYF.

Comments on this clone: The sample contains more than one DNA sequence encoding this CDR3. The chain couples TRBV18 to TRBJ2-5; 8 nucleotides agree with TRBD2. CDR3 length: 13 residues. The V gene end was trimmed by 3 bases and the J gene end by 5 bases; junction bases not matched to a gene: 2. In germline, CDR1 is KGHSH, CDR2 LQKENI. The CDR3 loop reads CASSPTGGETQYF. The CDR3 DNA sequence: TGTGCCAGCTCACCGACGGGAGGGGAGACCCAGTACTTC.

The V call is TRBV29-1, the J call TRBJ2-1; D might be TRBD2 (5 bases). This CDR3 comprises 16 residues. Trimming took 1 base from V and 3 from J, leaving 16 bases between them. Germline V gene sequence: CDR1 SQVTM, CDR2 ANQGSEA. CDR3 DNA: TGCAGCGTTGAAGGTGTAGGCGATAGCGTCTACAATGAGCAGTTCTTC. Amino acid sequence: CSVEGVGDSVYNEQFF.

The V call is TRBV5-1, the J call TRBJ2-5; 7 bases are shared with TRBD2. The V gene end was trimmed by 1 base and the J gene end by 2 bases; junction bases not matched to a gene: 2. Germline CDR1 reads SGHRS; CDR2 reads YFSETQ. The CDR3 totals 14 residues. CDR3 region: CASSLPSGQETQYF. CDR3 coding DNA: TGCGCCAGCAGCTTGCCTAGCGGACAAGAGACCCAGTACTTC.

This sequence joins TRBV30 and TRBJ1-1; the D gene is possibly TRBD1 (6 bases). The CDR3 runs 13 residues. V lost 2 bases and J lost 6, with 13 bases in between. Germline CDR1 is GTSNPN and CDR2 is SVGIG (reference sequence). The chain's CDR3 is CAWSQDSPSEAFF. The CDR3 DNA sequence: TGTGCCTGGAGTCAGGACAGCCCGTCTGAAGCTTTCTTT.

The chain links TRBV10-1 to TRBJ2-1; 9 nucleotides match TRBD2. Germline V CDR1 and CDR2: WNHNN, SYGVQD (reference sequence). The CDR3 loop spans 16 amino acids. Unmatched junction bases numbered 9, after V lost 2 bases and J lost 7 bases. The CDR3 DNA is TGCGCCAGCAGTGAGAGTGGTGGGCTAGCGGGAAATGAGCAGTTCTTC. As protein: CASSESGGLAGNEQFF.

V gene TRBV6-5 combines with J gene TRBJ1-4, with unresolved D. V was clipped by 6 bases and J by 7 bases, with 15 bases between them. CDR1 MNHEY and CDR2 SVGAGI come from the germline V gene. The CDR3 has 14 residues. The CDR3 nucleotides read TGTGCCAGCAGCCAACAACTTGGCGGTGAAAAACTGTTTTTT. Its protein product is CASSQQLGGEKLFF.

The CDR3 DNA follows: TGTGCCACCAGCAGTGGGGGGTCGAGGAACACTGAAGCTTTCTTT. It encodes CATSSGGSRNTEAFF. V usage is TRBV15 and J usage is TRBJ1-1; D perhaps matches TRBD1 (5 bases). Germline CDR1 and CDR2: LNHNV and YYDKDF (reference sequence). V was shortened by 3 bases and J by 1 base, with 12 bases between the two germline ends. CDR3 length: 15 residues.

The chain links TRBV7-8 to TRBJ1-4; the D is unclear. The ends were cut back, 0 bases at V and 2 bases at J, with 13 bases in the middle. This CDR3 comprises 17 residues. Germline values: CDR1 SGHVS, CDR2 FQNEAQ. The CDR3 sequence is CASSLAGRVWTNEKLFF. CDR3 coding DNA: TGTGCCAGCAGCTTAGCTGGGAGGGTCTGGACTAATGAAAAACTGTTTTTT.

Points on this clone: Its ends do not fully match the called genes, so a read error is possible. This chain links TRBV10-3 with TRBJ1-2; weak D call: TRBD1 (6 bases). Germline V CDR1 and CDR2: ENHRY, SYGVKD. The CDR3 has 14 residues. Here the CDR3 reads CAVSFRGSNYGYTF. CDR3 coding DNA: TGTGCCGTCAGTTTTAGGGGGTCCAACTATGGCTACACCTTC.

The V gene is TRBV6-5, the J gene TRBJ2-3; D is unclear. The V end lost 9 bases, the J end lost 0 bases, and 13 bases lay between the germline ends. Germline V gene data show CDR1 as MNHEY and CDR2 as SVGAGI. This CDR3 has 14 amino acids. CDR3 region: CASDSIASTDTQYF. CDR3 coding DNA: TGTGCCAGTGACTCCATCGCTAGCACAGATACGCAGTATTTT.

The J gene is TRBJ2-1, the V gene TRBV9; 13 nucleotides match TRBD2. This CDR3 is 16 amino acids long. Germline V gene lookup returns CDR1 SGDLS and CDR2 YYNGEE. V was pared by 3 bases and J by 9 bases, with 9 bases of the junction left unmatched. The CDR3 sequence: CASSARTSGSGSEQFF. In DNA form, the CDR3 reads TGTGCCAGCAGCGCCCGGACTAGCGGGAGTGGGAGTGAGCAGTTCTTC.

This chain connects TRBV9 to TRBJ2-1, with 11 positions matching TRBD1. The V gene's germline CDR1 is SGDLS and CDR2 YYNGEE. V dropped 4 bases and J dropped 7; count of bases not matched to a gene: 10. CDR3 size: 16 residues. CDR3 sequence reads: CASSLTGDRGVNEQFF. The CDR3 DNA is TGTGCCAGCAGCCTCACGGGGGACAGGGGGGTTAATGAGCAGTTCTTC. Combining the CDR3 with reference TRBV9 and TRBJ2-1 gives the whole variable domain DSGVTQTPKHLITATGQRVTLRCSPRSGDLSVYWYQQSLDQGLQFLIQYYNGEERAKGNILERFSAQQFPDLHSELNLSSLELGDSALYFCASSLTGDRGVNEQFFGPGTRLTVL.

The table lists this clone with a few counts. The chain uses TRBV7-6 and TRBJ2-2, with 9 nucleotides matching TRBD1. J gave up 3 bases and V 11 bases, and 13 bases lay outside the gene matches. This CDR3 has 16 amino acids. Germline V gene sequence: CDR1 SGHVS, CDR2 FNYEAQ. DNA of the CDR3: TGTGCCGGCTCGGCCGGGACAGGGAGGTACACCGGGGAGCTGTTTTTT. Translated, it gives CAGSAGTGRYTGELFF.

The genes are TRBV28 and TRBJ2-7; 7 positions match TRBD2. The V gene end was trimmed by 3 bases and the J gene end by 0 bases; junction bases not matched to a gene: 5. Germline V gives CDR1 MDHEN, CDR2 SYDVKM. The CDR3 extends over 15 amino acids. CDR3 DNA sequence: TGTGCCAGCAGTTTGTTGCGGGGGAGCTCCTACGAGCAGTACTTC. It codes for CASSLLRGSSYEQYF.

CDR3 residues: CASSHLGRAGDTDTQYF. In DNA form, the CDR3 reads TGTGCCAGCAGCCATCTCGGGCGAGCGGGGGACACAGATACGCAGTATTTT. This chain links TRBV3-1 (or the pseudogene TRBV3-2) with TRBJ2-3, with 8 bases lining up with TRBD2. The CDR3 runs 17 residues. The germline V gene encodes CDR1 LGHDT and CDR2 YNNKEL (reference sequence). Trimming removed 3 bases from V and 2 bases from J; junction bases left unmatched: 10.

The CDR3 nucleotides are TGTGCCAGCAGTTACGTAGCGGGAGGTCTTGAGCAGTTCTTC. It yields the protein CASSYVAGGLEQFF. The V and J genes are TRBV6-5 and TRBJ2-1; 10 positions agree with TRBD2. The CDR3 runs to 14 residues. The V gene's germline CDR1 is MNHEY and CDR2 SVGAGI. With V trimmed by 2 bases and J by 9 bases, 4 bases remained unmatched.

The rearrangement links TRBV7-9 to TRBJ2-5; a possible D gene is TRBD1 (5 bases). The length of the CDR3 is 14 residues. Germline CDR1 reads SEHNR; CDR2 reads FQNEAQ (reference sequence). Trimming shortened V by 5 bases and J by 3 bases, and 13 bases separated the two germline ends. The CDR3 DNA is TGTGCCAGCAGCCCGTGGGGCGGTGAAGAGACCCAGTACTTC. It specifies CASSPWGGEETQYF.

This chain joins TRBV11-2 and TRBJ1-4; D is ambiguous. Trimming shortened V by 1 base and J by 5 bases, and 11 bases separated the two germline ends. This CDR3 spans 15 amino acids. Germline assignment: CDR1 SGHAT and CDR2 FQNNGV. The CDR3 region is CASSLVAGSNEKLFF. The CDR3 DNA reads TGTGCCAGCAGCTTAGTTGCCGGGAGCAATGAAAAACTGTTTTTT. Supplemented by reference TRBV11-2 and TRBJ1-4, the full variable domain reads EAGVAQSPRYKIIEKRQSVAFWCNPISGHATLYWYQQILGQGPKLLIQFQNNGVVDDSQLPKDRFSAERLKGVDSTLKIQPAKLEDSAVYLCASSLVAGSNEKLFFGSGTQLSVL.